The 8 T cell receptor beta chains below were found in one sample sequenced in a study of blood T cell repertoires in COVID-19. Only in-frame clones appear in the TCRdb table, and some are missing; sequencing was by immunoSEQ multiplex PCR. The data show about 220,000 clones, roughly 90% seen once. Sequencing used PBMCs or T cells enriched from blood (not recorded which). The receptor source for this set is a woman in her twenties or thirties who had recovered from COVID-19.

The chain has TRBV2 and TRBJ1-6; D is possibly TRBD1 (6 bases). The CDR3 consists of 15 residues. V was cut by 3 bases and J by 10 bases, with 16 bases left in between. Germline V gene sequence: CDR1 SNHLY, CDR2 FYNNEI. The DNA of the CDR3 is TGTGCCAGCAGTGATTTTAGGGGGAACGGGTCACCCCTCCACTTT. Encoded protein: CASSDFRGNGSPLHF.

V is TRBV7-2 and J is TRBJ1-1, with 7 bases that match TRBD1. The CDR3 is 15 residues long. Trimming cost V 4 bases and J 4 bases; bases outside gene matches: 9. Germline V gene sequence: CDR1 SGHTA, CDR2 FQGNSA. CDR3 region: CASSSEGAGSTEAFF. The CDR3 region has the DNA TGTGCCAGCAGCTCCGAGGGGGCGGGTAGCACTGAAGCTTTCTTT. Full variable domain (rest looked up from reference TRBV7-2 and TRBJ1-1): GAGVSQSPSNKVTEKGKDVELRCDPISGHTALYWYRQSLGQGLEFLIYFQGNSAPDKSGLPSDRFSAERTGGSVSTLTIQRTQQEDSAVYLCASSSEGAGSTEAFFGQGTRLTVV.

The rearrangement uses TRBV10-1 and TRBJ2-1, with D perhaps TRBD2 (5 bases). V was shortened by 9 bases and J by 4 bases, with 10 bases between the two germline ends. The CDR3 loop spans 12 amino acids. Germline V gene data show CDR1 as WNHNN and CDR2 as SYGVQD (reference sequence). CDR3 nucleotides: TGCGCCAGAAAGGACTTGTACAATGAGCAGTTCTTC. Translation gives CARKDLYNEQFF.

The chain employs TRBV7-2 and TRBJ1-1, with D unclear. There are 15 residues in the CDR3. Trimming cost V 0 bases and J 1 base, with 9 bases left between them. Germline lookup yields CDR1 SGHTA and CDR2 FQGNSA. DNA of the CDR3: TGTGCCAGCAGCTTAGCCGTGGGCGCGAACACTGAAGCTTTCTTT. As protein: CASSLAVGANTEAFF. The variable domain in full, with the rest retrieved from reference TRBV7-2 and TRBJ1-1, is GAGVSQSPSNKVTEKGKDVELRCDPISGHTALYWYRQSLGQGLEFLIYFQGNSAPDKSGLPSDRFSAERTGGSVSTLTIQRTQQEDSAVYLCASSLAVGANTEAFFGQGTRLTVV.

The chain joins TRBV18 to TRBJ1-1; D remains ambiguous. Deletions cut 1 base from V and 2 bases from J, with 11 bases between. The CDR3 spans 15 residues. CDR1 is KGHSH, CDR2 LQKENI, per germline. Here the CDR3 reads CASSPRSGDNTEAFF. The CDR3 DNA reads as TGTGCCAGCTCACCACGTTCCGGAGATAACACTGAAGCTTTCTTT.

The V call is TRBV4-3, the J call TRBJ2-1; 8 bases are a match to TRBD1. The CDR3 is 15 amino acids. The junction had 5 bases not matched to a gene; V was cut back by 4 bases and J by 3 bases. The germline CDR1 and CDR2 sequences are LGHNA and YSLEER. The CDR3 coding sequence is TGCGCCAGCAGCCTAAGACAGGGGATCTACAATGAGCAGTTCTTC. Amino acids: CASSLRQGIYNEQFF.

This chain joins TRBV13 and TRBJ2-7; D may be TRBD1 (6 bases). V was shortened by 5 bases and J by 1 base, with 15 bases between the two germline ends. Germline V gene data show CDR1 as PRHDT and CDR2 as FYEKMQ (reference sequence). The CDR3 totals 15 residues. CDR3 sequence (DNA): TGTGCCAGCAGCCTCCGGGACATACAATCCTACGAGCAGTACTTC. Amino acids: CASSLRDIQSYEQYF.

The V gene is TRBV19, the J gene TRBJ1-1; a weak D match, TRBD1 (5 bases). This CDR3 is 11 amino acids long. V shed 8 bases and J shed 3 bases, with 7 bases lying between them. Germline assignment: CDR1 LNHDA and CDR2 SQIVND (reference sequence). CDR3 coding DNA: TGTGCCAGTGGGGACTACACTGAAGCTTTCTTT. Residues: CASGDYTEAFF.